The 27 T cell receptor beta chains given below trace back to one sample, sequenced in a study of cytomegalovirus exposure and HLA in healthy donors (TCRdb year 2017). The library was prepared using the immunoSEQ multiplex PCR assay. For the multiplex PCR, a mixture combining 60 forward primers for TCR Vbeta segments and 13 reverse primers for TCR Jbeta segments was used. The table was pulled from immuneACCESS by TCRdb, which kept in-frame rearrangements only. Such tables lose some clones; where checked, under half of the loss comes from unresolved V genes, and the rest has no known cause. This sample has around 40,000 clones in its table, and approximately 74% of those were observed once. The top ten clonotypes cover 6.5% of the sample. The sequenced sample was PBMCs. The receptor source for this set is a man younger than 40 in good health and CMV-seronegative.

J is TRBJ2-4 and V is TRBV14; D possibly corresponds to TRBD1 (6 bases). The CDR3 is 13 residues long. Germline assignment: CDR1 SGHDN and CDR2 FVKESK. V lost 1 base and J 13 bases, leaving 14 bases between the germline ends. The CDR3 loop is CASSQVPGALQYF. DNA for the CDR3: TGTGCCAGCAGCCAAGTCCCAGGGGCCCTCCAGTACTTC. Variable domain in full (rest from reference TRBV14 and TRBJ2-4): EAGVTQFPSHSVIEKGQTVTLRCDPISGHDNLYWYRRVMGKEIKFLLHFVKESKQDESGMPNNRFLAERTGGTYSTLKVQPAELEDSGVYFCASSQVPGALQYFGAGTRLSVL.

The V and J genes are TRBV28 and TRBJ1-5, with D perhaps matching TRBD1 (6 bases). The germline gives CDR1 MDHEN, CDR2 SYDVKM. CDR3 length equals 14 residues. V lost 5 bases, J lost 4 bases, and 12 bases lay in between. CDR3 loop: CASSPDRLNQPQHF. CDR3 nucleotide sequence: TGTGCCAGCAGTCCCGACAGGTTAAATCAGCCCCAGCATTTT.

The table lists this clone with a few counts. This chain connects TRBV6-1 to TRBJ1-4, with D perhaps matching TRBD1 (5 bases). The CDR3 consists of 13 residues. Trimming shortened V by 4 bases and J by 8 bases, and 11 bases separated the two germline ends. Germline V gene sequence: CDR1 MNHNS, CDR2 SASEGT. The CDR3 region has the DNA TGTGCCAGCAGTGCCAGGACAAGGGAAAAACTGTTTTTT. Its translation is CASSARTREKLFF.

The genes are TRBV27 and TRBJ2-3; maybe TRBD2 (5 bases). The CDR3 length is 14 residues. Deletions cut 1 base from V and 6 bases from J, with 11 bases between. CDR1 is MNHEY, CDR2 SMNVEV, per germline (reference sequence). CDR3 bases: TGTGCCAGCAGTTTATTGGCTAGCCCCGATACGCAGTATTTT. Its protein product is CASSLLASPDTQYF.

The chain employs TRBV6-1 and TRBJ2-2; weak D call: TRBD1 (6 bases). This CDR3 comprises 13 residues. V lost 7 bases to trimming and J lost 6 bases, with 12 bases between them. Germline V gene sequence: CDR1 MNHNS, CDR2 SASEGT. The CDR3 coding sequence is TGTGCCAGCAACCGGGACAACGCCGGGGAGCTGTTTTTT. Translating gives CASNRDNAGELFF.

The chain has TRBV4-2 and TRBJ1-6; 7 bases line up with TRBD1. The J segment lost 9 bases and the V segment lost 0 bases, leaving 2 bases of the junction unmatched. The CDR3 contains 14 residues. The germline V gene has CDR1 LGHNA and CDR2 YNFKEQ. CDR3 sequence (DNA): TGTGCCAGCAGCCAAGAGGGGGACAGTTCACCCCTCCACTTT. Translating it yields CASSQEGDSSPLHF.

The chain's CDR3 is CASSYSGTSGRRTQYF. CDR3 in DNA: TGTGCCAGCAGTTACTCGGGGACTAGCGGGAGGCGTACGCAGTATTTT. V is TRBV6-5 and J is TRBJ2-3, with 15 bases identical to TRBD2. The junction had 3 bases not matched to a gene; V was cut back by 0 bases and J by 8 bases. CDR3 length equals 16 residues. Germline CDR1 MNHEY, CDR2 SVGAGI.

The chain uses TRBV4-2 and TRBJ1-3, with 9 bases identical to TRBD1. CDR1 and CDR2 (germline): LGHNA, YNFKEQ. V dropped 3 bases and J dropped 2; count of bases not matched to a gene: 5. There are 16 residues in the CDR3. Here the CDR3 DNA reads TGTGCCAGCAGCCAGGACTACAGGGGGCCTGGAAACACCATATATTTT. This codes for CASSQDYRGPGNTIYF.

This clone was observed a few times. This CDR3 is CASSTGQWYGYTF. The CDR3 region has the DNA TGTGCCAGCAGTACCGGACAGTGGTATGGCTACACCTTC. The chain joins TRBV6-5 to TRBJ1-2; tentatively, D is TRBD1 (6 bases). CDR3 length: 13 residues. Trimming took off 5 bases at V and 5 bases at J, with 12 bases between the two ends. Germline V gene data show CDR1 as MNHEY and CDR2 as SVGAGI.

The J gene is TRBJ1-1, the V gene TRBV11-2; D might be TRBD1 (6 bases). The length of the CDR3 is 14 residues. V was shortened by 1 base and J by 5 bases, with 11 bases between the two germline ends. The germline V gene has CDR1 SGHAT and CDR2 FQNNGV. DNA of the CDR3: TGTGCCAGCAGCTTAGTCAGGGGAAGGACTGAAGCTTTCTTT. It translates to CASSLVRGRTEAFF.

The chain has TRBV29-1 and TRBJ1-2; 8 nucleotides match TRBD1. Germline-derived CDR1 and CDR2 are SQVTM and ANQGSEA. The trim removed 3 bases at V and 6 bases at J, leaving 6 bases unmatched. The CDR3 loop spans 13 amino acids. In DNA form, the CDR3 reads TGCAGCGTTGAGGGTGGGACAGGCGATGGCTACACCTTC. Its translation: CSVEGGTGDGYTF.

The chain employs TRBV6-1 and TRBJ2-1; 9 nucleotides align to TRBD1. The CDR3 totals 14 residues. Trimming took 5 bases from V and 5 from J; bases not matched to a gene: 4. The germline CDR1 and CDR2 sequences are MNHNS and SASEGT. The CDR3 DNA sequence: TGTGCCAGCAGTAAGGGGACAGGGCACAATGAGCAGTTCTTC. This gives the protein CASSKGTGHNEQFF.

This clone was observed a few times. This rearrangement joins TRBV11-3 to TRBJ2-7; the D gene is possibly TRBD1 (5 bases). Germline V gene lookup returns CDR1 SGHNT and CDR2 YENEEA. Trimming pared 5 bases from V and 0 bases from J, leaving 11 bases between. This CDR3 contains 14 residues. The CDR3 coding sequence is TGTGCCAGCAGCGCGGCTGGGGCCTCCTACGAGCAGTACTTC. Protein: CASSAAGASYEQYF. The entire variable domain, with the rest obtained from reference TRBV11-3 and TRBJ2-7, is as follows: EAGVVQSPRYKIIEKKQPVAFWCNPISGHNTLYWYLQNLGQGPELLIRYENEEAVDDSQLPKDRFSAERLKGVDSTLKIQPAELGDSAVYLCASSAAGASYEQYFGPGTRLTVT.

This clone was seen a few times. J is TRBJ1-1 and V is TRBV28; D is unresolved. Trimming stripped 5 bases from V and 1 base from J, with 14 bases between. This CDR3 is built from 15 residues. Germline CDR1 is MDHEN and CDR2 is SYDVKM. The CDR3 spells CASSPRTGGNTEAFF. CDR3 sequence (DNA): TGTGCCAGCAGTCCGAGAACCGGAGGGAACACTGAAGCTTTCTTT.

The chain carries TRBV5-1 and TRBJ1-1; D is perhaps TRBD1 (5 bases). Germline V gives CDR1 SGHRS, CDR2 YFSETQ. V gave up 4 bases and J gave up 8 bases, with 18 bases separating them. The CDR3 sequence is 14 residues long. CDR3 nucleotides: TGCGCCAGCAGCCCTCGTGAAGGGGACTCCGAAGCTTTCTTT. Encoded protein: CASSPREGDSEAFF.

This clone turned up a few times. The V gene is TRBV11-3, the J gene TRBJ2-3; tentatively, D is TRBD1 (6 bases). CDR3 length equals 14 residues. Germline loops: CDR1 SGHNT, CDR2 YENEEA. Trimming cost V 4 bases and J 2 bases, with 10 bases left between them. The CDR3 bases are TGTGCCAGCAGCTCTGGACAGCCCACAGATACGCAGTATTTT. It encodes CASSSGQPTDTQYF.

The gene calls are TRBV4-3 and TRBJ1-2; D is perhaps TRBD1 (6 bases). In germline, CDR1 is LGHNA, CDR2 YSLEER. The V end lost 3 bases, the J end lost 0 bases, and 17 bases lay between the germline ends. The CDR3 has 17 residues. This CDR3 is CASSHLTGRAANYGYTF. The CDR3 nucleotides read TGCGCCAGCAGCCATTTGACAGGTCGCGCAGCTAACTATGGCTACACCTTC.

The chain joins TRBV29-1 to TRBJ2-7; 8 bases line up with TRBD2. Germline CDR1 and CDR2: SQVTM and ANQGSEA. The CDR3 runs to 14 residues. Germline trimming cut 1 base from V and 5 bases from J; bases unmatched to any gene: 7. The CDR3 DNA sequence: TGCAGCGTTGAAGTGGGGAGCGGGAGCGACGAGCAGTACTTC. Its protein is CSVEVGSGSDEQYF.

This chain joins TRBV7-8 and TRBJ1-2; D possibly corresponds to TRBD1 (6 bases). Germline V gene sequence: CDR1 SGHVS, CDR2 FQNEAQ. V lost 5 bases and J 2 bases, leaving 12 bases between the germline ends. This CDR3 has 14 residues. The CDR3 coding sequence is TGTGCCAGCAGCGTCCGGACAGTAAACTATGGCTACACCTTC. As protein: CASSVRTVNYGYTF.

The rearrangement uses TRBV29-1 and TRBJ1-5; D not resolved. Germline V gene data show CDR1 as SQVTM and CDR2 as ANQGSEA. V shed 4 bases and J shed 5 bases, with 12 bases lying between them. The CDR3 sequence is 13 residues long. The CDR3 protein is CSVASNRYQPQHF. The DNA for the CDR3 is TGCAGCGTTGCTTCAAACAGATATCAGCCCCAGCATTTT.

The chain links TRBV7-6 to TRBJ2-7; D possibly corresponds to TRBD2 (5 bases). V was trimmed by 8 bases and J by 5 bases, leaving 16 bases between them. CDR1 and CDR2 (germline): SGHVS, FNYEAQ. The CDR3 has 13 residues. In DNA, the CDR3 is TGTGCCAGCGGCGGCGGAGCGGTACACGAGCAGTACTTC. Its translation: CASGGGAVHEQYF.

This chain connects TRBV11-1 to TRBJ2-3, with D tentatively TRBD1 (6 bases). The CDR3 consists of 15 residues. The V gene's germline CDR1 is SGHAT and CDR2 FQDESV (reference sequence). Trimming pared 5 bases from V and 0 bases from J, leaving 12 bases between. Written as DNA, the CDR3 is TGTGCCAGCAGCGTTCCGGACAGTAGCACAGATACGCAGTATTTT. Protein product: CASSVPDSSTDTQYF.

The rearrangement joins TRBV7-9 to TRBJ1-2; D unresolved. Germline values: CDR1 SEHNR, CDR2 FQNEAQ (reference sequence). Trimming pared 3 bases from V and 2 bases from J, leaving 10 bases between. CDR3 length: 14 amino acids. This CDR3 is CASSFTTVNYGYTF. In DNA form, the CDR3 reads TGTGCCAGCAGCTTCACCACAGTAAACTATGGCTACACCTTC.

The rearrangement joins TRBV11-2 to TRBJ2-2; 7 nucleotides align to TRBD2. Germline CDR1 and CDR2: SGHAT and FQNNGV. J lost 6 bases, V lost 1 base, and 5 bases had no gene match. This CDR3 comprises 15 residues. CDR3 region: CASSLAAGVAGELFF. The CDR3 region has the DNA TGTGCCAGCAGCTTAGCTGCGGGAGTCGCCGGGGAGCTGTTTTTT.

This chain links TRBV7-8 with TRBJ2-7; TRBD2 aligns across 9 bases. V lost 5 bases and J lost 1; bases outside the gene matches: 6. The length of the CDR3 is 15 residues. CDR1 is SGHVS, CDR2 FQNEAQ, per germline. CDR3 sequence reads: CASSPLAGSSYEQYF. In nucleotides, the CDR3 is TGTGCCAGCAGCCCCCTAGCGGGGTCATCCTACGAGCAGTACTTC.

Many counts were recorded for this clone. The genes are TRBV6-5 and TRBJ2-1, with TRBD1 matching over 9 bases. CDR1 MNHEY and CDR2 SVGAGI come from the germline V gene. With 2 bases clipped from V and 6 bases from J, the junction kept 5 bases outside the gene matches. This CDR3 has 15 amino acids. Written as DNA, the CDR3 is TGTGCCAGCAGTTACGAGGGGACAGGGATCAATGAGCAGTTCTTC. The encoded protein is CASSYEGTGINEQFF.

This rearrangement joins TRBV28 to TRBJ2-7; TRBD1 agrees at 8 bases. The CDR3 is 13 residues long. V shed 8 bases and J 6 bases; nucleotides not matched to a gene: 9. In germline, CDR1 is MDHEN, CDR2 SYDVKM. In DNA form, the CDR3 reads TGTGCCAGCGCGGACAGGGCTAACTCCGAGCAGTACTTC. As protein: CASADRANSEQYF.